This T cell receptor (beta chain) was recovered during a study of PD-L1 blockade in urothelial cancer. Only in-frame clones appear in the TCRdb table, and some are missing; sequencing was by immunoSEQ multiplex PCR. The sample includes more than 45,000 clones, around 87% of them seen just once. V was clipped by 5 bases and J by 7 bases; unmatched bases: 10. The CDR3 sequence is 15 residues long. CDR1 and CDR2 from the germline V gene are MDHEN and SYDVKM. The specimen was PBMCs, collected around atezolizumab (anti-PD-L1) treatment. The TCR originated in a man aged 55 to 70 with urothelial cancer. This rearrangement joins TRBV28 to TRBJ1-5, with 8 nucleotides matching TRBD1. This CDR3 is CASSPIDRGGQPQHF. The CDR3 DNA reads TGTGCCAGCAGTCCCATAGACAGGGGTGGACAGCCCCAGCATTTT.